This TCR beta chain emerged from a study of vaccination and CD4 T cells after COVID-19 (dated by TCRdb to between 2022 and 2023). Describing the broader study: Convalescent patients had a positive SARS-CoV-2 result on nasal swab PCR, and of these patients, several had mild disease and one had severe disease. In some eleven COVID-19 convalescent patients and a few infection-naive healthy vaccine recipients, researchers compared the spike-specific CD4+ TCR repertoire from before mRNA vaccination with the repertoire from after. Post-vaccine blood samples were collected a median of about 72 days after the second vaccine dose, ranging from roughly 14 to 241 days. Post-COVID blood samples from convalescent patients were collected a median of roughly 100 days after diagnosis, with a range of roughly 30 to 170 days. Each participant got two doses of either the Pfizer-BioNTech BNT162b2 vaccine (n=8) or the Moderna mRNA-1273 vaccine (n=2). Six males and four females were included in the convalescent cohort, with two Hispanic individuals, seven Caucasians, two Asians and one multiracial person represented. A few convalescent patients were sampled both early after vaccination (day 14) and late after vaccination (days 161 to 241).

The investigation overall reported the following: Only a relatively small number of convalescent patients were included in the study, and early timepoints following natural infection were not analyzed. In convalescent patients, a median approximately 83% of post-vaccine SARS-CoV-2-reactive clones were detected only after vaccination, and vaccine-specific priming was suggested by this finding. The median count of SARS-CoV-2-reactive clonotypes went up from roughly 21 after infection to 38 after vaccination, although the change was not significant. Of the vaccine-specific clones in convalescent patients, 304 of 307, or nearly all, reacted only to SARS-CoV-2 spike and did not cross-react with common cold coronaviruses.

Including the terminal cysteine and phenylalanine, the CDR3 comprises 13 residues. Of the read, only the CDR3 DNA is kept; its 39 bases are in frame from base 1. V and J are truncated by 7 bases and 10 bases respectively, leaving an intervening sequence of 14 bases. CDR1 and CDR2, looked up from the germline V gene (reference sequence), are SEHNR and FQNEAQ. Library generation was performed with PCR. The sequencing machine was an Illumina iSeq 100. On the authors' methods: Non-productive sequences were removed, and CDR3s that did not start with C, did not end with F or W, or were shorter than 7 amino acids were discarded. Levenshtein distances (stringdist) and unrooted phylogenetic trees (ape) in R version 3.6.1 were used to assess CDR3 homology. TCRdb trimmed public reads at Q25 via fastp, called clones via MiXCR and kept in-frame beta chains. All rows with the same CDR3 protein become a single entry with the most common DNA and genes. TCRdb's processing, not the authors' own work, is the source of the V and J calls. The sample table shows 35,000 to 45,000 distinct CDR3 sequences, and around 33% are seen once. The biggest ten clones account for roughly 6% of the sample.

The label giving this sample's time point can be read as: late sampling 161 to 241 days after vaccination in a few convalescent patients. The convalescent patients' positive SARS-CoV-2 PCR tests fell between March and December 2020, which was before the Alpha, Beta and Delta variants emerged in the United States. PBMCs were separated from whole blood using Ficoll-Paque Plus gradient centrifugation and then either used fresh or cryopreserved at -140C. In its sample, this clonotype was seen a few times. This clone's antigen is unknown. Qualities for individual bases were not recorded, and no much larger clone is one base off.

The chain links TRBV7-9 with TRBJ1-6; the D gene is perhaps TRBD1, from 6 matching bases. This TCR was recovered from a human donor who had recovered from COVID-19. This sample comprised CD4+ T cells from blood, obtained about 7 months after SARS-CoV-2 vaccination. For the CDR3, the sequence is CASTPGGRSPLHF. The DNA sequence follows: TGTGCCAGCACCCCCGGGGGGCGCTCACCCCTCCACTTT.